Sequencing of this T cell receptor (beta chain) was carried out in a study of beta chain features in type 1 diabetes. The germline CDR1 and CDR2 sequences are SGHNT and YYREEE (reference sequence). V lost 7 bases and J 4 bases, leaving 19 bases between the germline ends. The CDR3 is 15 amino acids. Regarding this clone: Antigen specificity is unknown.

The isolated RNA, all of it, was reverse transcribed, so expressed TCRB transcripts were what got sequenced. Sequenced by immunoSEQ multiplex PCR; TCRdb stores in-frame clones only, minus some. The profile shows over 700,000 clones, 15% to 20% of them singletons. Broader study findings: People with Type 1 diabetes carried modestly yet significantly shorter TCRB CDR3s in all four CD4+ subsets.

The chain employs TRBV5-4 and TRBJ2-3; D tentatively fits TRBD1 or TRBD2 (8 bases each). The origin of this receptor is a woman aged 18-29 years in good health. Sequencing was carried out using naive CD4+ T cells from blood. CDR3 coding DNA: TGTGCCAGCTGGAGCGGGGGACAGGTTTCAGATACGCAGTATTTT. This sequence encodes CASWSGGQVSDTQYF.